The 32 T cell receptor beta chains below come from one sample, sequenced in a study of blood T cell repertoires in COVID-19. Assay used: immunoSEQ multiplex PCR; TCRdb lists only in-frame clones, some missing. The sample carries about 270,000 clones, 80% to 90% recorded once. Sequences were obtained from PBMCs or T cells enriched from blood (not recorded which). Every receptor here comes from a man aged 18 to 29 who had recovered from COVID-19.

The genes are TRBV7-9 and TRBJ1-4; D not certain. Germline CDR1 is SEHNR and CDR2 is FQNEAQ (reference sequence). This CDR3 is 13 amino acids long. V was cut by 1 base and J by 8 bases, with 8 bases left in between. The chain's CDR3 is CASSLEGREKLFF. For the CDR3, the DNA is TGTGCCAGCAGCTTAGAAGGGAGGGAAAAACTGTTTTTT. The entire variable domain, with the rest obtained from reference TRBV7-9 and TRBJ1-4, is as follows: DTGVSQNPRHKITKRGQNVTFRCDPISEHNRLYWYRQTLGQGPEFLTYFQNEAQLEKSRLLSDRFSAERPKGSFSTLEIQRTEQGDSAMYLCASSLEGREKLFFGSGTQLSVL.

The chain couples TRBV28 to TRBJ1-6; 8 bases map to TRBD1. The CDR3 runs to 16 residues. V was clipped by 6 bases and J by 4 bases; unmatched bases: 8. CDR1 and CDR2 (germline): MDHEN, SYDVKM. The CDR3 sequence is CASSQRDRFYNSPLHF. CDR3 bases: TGTGCCAGCAGCCAAAGGGACAGGTTTTATAATTCACCCCTCCACTTT.

This chain uses TRBV19 with TRBJ2-1, with D maybe TRBD2 (7 bases). Trimming removed 3 bases from V and 7 bases from J, with 10 bases in between. The V gene's germline CDR1 is LNHDA and CDR2 SQIVND (reference sequence). CDR3 length: 13 residues. CDR3 in DNA: TGTGCCAGTAGTATCGGGGGGCATAATGAGCAGTTCTTC. It is translated as CASSIGGHNEQFF.

This chain uses TRBV7-9 with TRBJ1-4; 8 nucleotides align to TRBD1. The CDR3 is 16 amino acids. Germline loops: CDR1 SEHNR, CDR2 FQNEAQ (reference sequence). V dropped 5 bases and J dropped 0; count of bases not matched to a gene: 5. The CDR3 reads CASSVGQGPTNEKLFF. The CDR3 DNA follows: TGTGCCAGCAGCGTCGGACAGGGCCCAACTAATGAAAAACTGTTTTTT.

The V call is TRBV30, the J call TRBJ2-3; 10 bases agree with TRBD2. The CDR3 extends over 15 amino acids. Trimming at V came to 3 bases and at J to 2 bases, leaving 5 bases not matched to a gene. Germline V lookup: CDR1 GTSNPN, CDR2 SVGIG (reference sequence). The chain's CDR3 is CAWSVSGGSTDTQYF. CDR3 in DNA: TGTGCCTGGAGCGTTAGCGGGGGGTCCACAGATACGCAGTATTTT.

The chain uses TRBV30 and TRBJ1-4; 7 bases line up with TRBD1. Germline V gene sequence: CDR1 GTSNPN, CDR2 SVGIG (reference sequence). Trimming cost V 5 bases and J 3 bases; bases outside gene matches: 6. The CDR3 is 14 amino acids. CDR3 nucleotides: TGTGCCTGGGGCACAGGGGTCTCTAATGAAAAACTGTTTTTT. This encodes CAWGTGVSNEKLFF.

This clone is a singleton in its sample. The junction shows a germline mismatch at one end, possibly a read error. This chain uses TRBV6-1 with TRBJ2-4; TRBD2 agrees at 10 bases. The CDR3 is made up of 15 amino acids. Per germline, CDR1 MNHNS and CDR2 SASEGT. The CDR3 DNA reads as TGTGCCAGCAGTCAAGCGGGGGGGGCCAAAAACATTCAGTACTTC. Residues: CASSQAGGAKNIQYF.

The V call is TRBV2, the J call TRBJ1-1, with 11 positions matching TRBD1. V was clipped by 6 bases and J by 4 bases; unmatched bases: 7. The germline gives CDR1 SNHLY, CDR2 FYNNEI. CDR3 size: 15 residues. In DNA, the CDR3 is TGTGCCAGCAGAGAGCCCGGGACAGGGGGCACTGAAGCTTTCTTT. This encodes CASREPGTGGTEAFF.

Concerning this clone itself: One junction end disagrees with the germline gene, perhaps due to a read error. The rearrangement links TRBV7-7 to TRBJ2-7; D not resolved. This CDR3 has 16 amino acids. Germline V gene data show CDR1 as SSHAT and CDR2 as FNYEAQ (reference sequence). The CDR3 DNA reads as TGTGCTAGCAGCTTCTGTGCTGGCATCTGCTCCTACGAGCAGTACTTC. Translation gives CASSFCAGICSYEQYF.

The chain is built from TRBV12-5 and TRBJ1-3, with D uncertain. V was clipped by 1 base and J by 3 bases, with 7 bases between them. Germline V gene lookup returns CDR1 LGHNT and CDR2 FRNRAP. The CDR3 extends over 14 amino acids. The CDR3 nucleotides read TGTGCTAGTGGTTTGGCTCGGGGTGGAAACACCATATATTTT. Its translation: CASGLARGGNTIYF.

This chain uses TRBV10-1 with TRBJ1-2, with TRBD1 identical over 7 bases. The CDR3 sequence is 13 residues long. With 2 bases clipped from V and 4 bases from J, the junction kept 1 base outside the gene matches. CDR1 and CDR2 from the germline V gene are WNHNN and SYGVQD (reference sequence). The CDR3 DNA is TGCGCCAGCAGTGAGAACAGGGGCTATGGCTACACCTTC. Protein sequence: CASSENRGYGYTF.

This chain joins TRBV19 and TRBJ1-5; a possible D gene is TRBD1 (5 bases). The V end was cut by 6 bases, the J end by 4 bases, with 10 bases between. The CDR3 extends over 13 amino acids. From germline, CDR1 is LNHDA and CDR2 SQIVND (reference sequence). This CDR3 is CASRRDLNQPQHF. CDR3 in DNA: TGTGCCAGTAGGCGGGACCTAAATCAGCCCCAGCATTTT. Looking up the rest from reference TRBV19 and TRBJ1-5 gives the full variable domain: DGGITQSPKYLFRKEGQNVTLSCEQNLNHDAMYWYRQDPGQGLRLIYYSQIVNDFQKGDIAEGYSVSREKKESFPLTVTSAQKNPTAFYLCASRRDLNQPQHFGDGTRLSIL.

The V call is TRBV2, the J call TRBJ2-3; D perhaps matches TRBD1 (5 bases). V was cut by 7 bases and J by 0 bases, with 11 bases left in between. This CDR3 has 14 amino acids. Germline loops: CDR1 SNHLY, CDR2 FYNNEI. The CDR3 spells CASNPGPSTDTQYF. The CDR3, as DNA: TGTGCCAGCAACCCAGGGCCTAGCACAGATACGCAGTATTTT.

The chain recombines TRBV7-3 with TRBJ2-3, with D unclear. Germline V CDR1 and CDR2: SGHTA, FQGTGA. The CDR3 contains 13 residues. Trimming removed 4 bases from V and 10 bases from J, with 15 bases in between. The chain's CDR3 is CASSSTSQSSQYF. The CDR3, as DNA: TGTGCCAGCAGCTCTACTTCGCAATCTTCGCAGTATTTT.

Only a few counts were recorded for this clone. This sequence joins TRBV15 and TRBJ2-7, with 10 bases that match TRBD1. Germline assignment: CDR1 LNHNV and CDR2 YYDKDF (reference sequence). This CDR3 comprises 19 residues. After removal of 0 bases from V and 2 bases from J, the junction contained 13 bases not matched to a gene. The CDR3 nucleotides read TGTGCCACCAGCAGAGAACCTTCGGGACAGGGGCGCAACACCTACGAGCAGTACTTC. Its protein product is CATSREPSGQGRNTYEQYF.

The chain recombines TRBV4-1 with TRBJ2-7, with D possibly matching TRBD2 (5 bases). V was cut by 1 base and J by 6 bases, with 10 bases left in between. Germline assignment: CDR1 MGHRA and CDR2 YSYEKL. This CDR3 is built from 13 residues. DNA for the CDR3: TGCGCCAGCAGCCAAGGCCAAGGGAGCGAGCAGTACTTC. Translating it yields CASSQGQGSEQYF.

V gene TRBV25-1 combines with J gene TRBJ2-3, with 7 bases matching TRBD1. The CDR3 length is 14 residues. CDR1 and CDR2 (germline): MGHDK, SYGVNS. V lost 6 bases and J lost 4; bases outside the gene matches: 7. The CDR3 nucleotides are TGTGCCAGCAGGAGGGGGCTAGACGCAGATACGCAGTATTTT. Its protein is CASRRGLDADTQYF.

The chain is built from TRBV3-1 (or the pseudogene TRBV3-2) and TRBJ1-1; 7 nucleotides align to TRBD1. The germline CDR1 and CDR2 sequences are LGHDT and YNNKEL (reference sequence). This CDR3 region has 14 residues. After removal of 2 bases from V and 5 bases from J, the junction contained 5 bases not matched to a gene. CDR3 protein: CASSQQGGKTEAFF. CDR3 sequence (DNA): TGTGCCAGCAGCCAACAAGGGGGCAAAACTGAAGCTTTCTTT.

This rearrangement joins TRBV12-5 to TRBJ2-7, with D unclear. Germline CDR1 LGHNT, CDR2 FRNRAP. Trimming removed 2 bases from V and 6 bases from J, with 23 bases in between. The CDR3 totals 17 residues. CDR3: CASGLSPSGGRHREQYF. The DNA for the CDR3 is TGTGCTAGTGGTTTGTCCCCGAGTGGTGGCAGGCATCGCGAGCAGTACTTC.

J is TRBJ2-1 and V is TRBV18; TRBD2 matches 7 bases. Germline V gives CDR1 KGHSH, CDR2 LQKENI. The CDR3 contains 16 residues. V trimming: 2 bases; J trimming: 6 bases; junction bases outside the gene matches: 10. The CDR3 protein is CASSPSSSGVFNEQFF. For the CDR3, the DNA is TGTGCCAGCTCACCATCTTCAAGCGGGGTCTTCAATGAGCAGTTCTTC.

In DNA, the CDR3 is TGCGCCAGCACTGACAGGGCCTCTAGCACAGATACGCAGTATTTT. This gives the protein CASTDRASSTDTQYF. The chain couples TRBV5-1 to TRBJ2-3, with TRBD1 matching over 7 bases. The germline gives CDR1 SGHRS, CDR2 YFSETQ. The CDR3 consists of 15 residues. V dropped 6 bases and J dropped 0; count of bases not matched to a gene: 7.

This chain uses TRBV4-1 with TRBJ2-3, with a weak D call TRBD1 (5 bases). The germline V gene has CDR1 MGHRA and CDR2 YSYEKL. This CDR3 has 15 residues. V gave up 1 base and J gave up 6 bases, with 14 bases separating them. The CDR3 DNA reads as TGCGCCAGCAGCCAAGGACAGTTGATTTCGGATACGCAGTATTTT. It specifies CASSQGQLISDTQYF.

The V and J genes are TRBV12-5 and TRBJ1-5, with 11 positions matching TRBD1. The V gene's germline CDR1 is LGHNT and CDR2 FRNRAP. The CDR3 totals 15 residues. J gave up 2 bases and V 7 bases, and 4 bases lay outside the gene matches. This CDR3 reads CASAGGQGGNQPQHF. CDR3 DNA sequence: TGTGCTAGTGCTGGGGGACAGGGGGGCAATCAGCCCCAGCATTTT. Supplemented by reference TRBV12-5 and TRBJ1-5, the full variable domain reads DARVTQTPRHKVTEMGQEVTMRCQPILGHNTVFWYRQTMMQGLELLAYFRNRAPLDDSGMPKDRFSAEMPDATLATLKIQPSEPRDSAVYFCASAGGQGGNQPQHFGDGTRLSIL.

The V call is TRBV5-4, the J call TRBJ2-4, with TRBD1 matching 7 bases. Germline CDR1 is SGHNT and CDR2 is YYREEE (reference sequence). The CDR3 extends over 13 amino acids. After removal of 3 bases from V and 8 bases from J, the junction contained 5 bases not matched to a gene. The CDR3 bases are TGTGCCAGCAGCTCAGACAGGGAAGACATTCAGTACTTC. Encoded protein: CASSSDREDIQYF.

V gene TRBV5-1 combines with J gene TRBJ2-3, with TRBD2 matching 10 bases. Germline V CDR1 and CDR2: SGHRS, YFSETQ. The CDR3 is made up of 15 amino acids. Trimming took 5 bases from V and 1 from J; bases not matched to a gene: 4. The CDR3 DNA follows: TGCGCCAGCAGTCCCGGGACTAGCGGCACAGATACGCAGTATTTT. Protein sequence: CASSPGTSGTDTQYF.

In DNA form, the CDR3 reads TGTGCCAGCAGTACCAGGACTATCCGTAAAGATACGCAGTATTTT. This translates into CASSTRTIRKDTQYF. The genes are TRBV13 and TRBJ2-3; D might be TRBD2 (6 bases). V was shortened by 6 bases and J by 5 bases, with 18 bases between the two germline ends. CDR1 is PRHDT and CDR2 is FYEKMQ in the germline V gene (reference sequence). The CDR3 totals 15 residues.

The table lists this clone with many counts. The J gene is TRBJ1-2, the V gene TRBV12-3 or TRBV12-4; unclear D gene. CDR3 size: 12 residues. The V end lost 7 bases, the J end lost 6 bases, and 12 bases lay between the germline ends. The CDR3 nucleotides read TGTGCCAGCACCCTTCCGGGTAATGGCTACACCTTC. Amino acids: CASTLPGNGYTF.

The V gene is TRBV25-1, the J gene TRBJ1-2; 7 nucleotides align to TRBD1. With 8 bases clipped from V and 3 bases from J, the junction kept 6 bases outside the gene matches. The germline V gene has CDR1 MGHDK and CDR2 SYGVNS. The CDR3 covers 13 residues. Here the CDR3 DNA reads TGTGCCAGCTCGGAGGGGGCGTACTATGGCTACACCTTC. Its protein is CASSEGAYYGYTF.

The chain joins TRBV19 to TRBJ2-1; 9 bases agree with TRBD2. There are 14 residues in the CDR3. CDR1 is LNHDA, CDR2 SQIVND, per germline (reference sequence). The V and J ends lost 4 bases and 4 bases, in that order; junction bases with no gene match: 2. In DNA, the CDR3 is TGTGCCAGTAGTAAGACTAGCGGATACAATGAGCAGTTCTTC. This encodes CASSKTSGYNEQFF.

The chain recombines TRBV7-9 with TRBJ2-4, with D unclear. The germline V gene encodes CDR1 SEHNR and CDR2 FQNEAQ (reference sequence). The CDR3 contains 12 residues. The germline V and J ends were trimmed by 1 base and 7 bases, with 5 bases remaining between them. This CDR3 reads CASSLGQNIQYF. The DNA for the CDR3 is TGTGCCAGCAGCTTAGGCCAGAACATTCAGTACTTC. The complete variable domain, with remaining parts taken from reference TRBV7-9 and TRBJ2-4, reads DTGVSQNPRHKITKRGQNVTFRCDPISEHNRLYWYRQTLGQGPEFLTYFQNEAQLEKSRLLSDRFSAERPKGSFSTLEIQRTEQGDSAMYLCASSLGQNIQYFGAGTRLSVL.

This clone was observed once. This chain links TRBV27 with TRBJ1-5; D is unclear. The CDR3 totals 14 residues. Trimming removed 2 bases from V and 0 bases from J, with 5 bases in between. Germline-derived CDR1 and CDR2 are MNHEY and SMNVEV (reference sequence). The CDR3 DNA is TGTGCCAGCAGTTTACAATCTAGCAATCAGCCCCAGCATTTT. This codes for CASSLQSSNQPQHF.

The chain couples TRBV12-3 or TRBV12-4 to TRBJ2-2; 7 nucleotides agree with TRBD1. Unmatched junction bases numbered 3, after V lost 6 bases and J lost 5 bases. The CDR3 runs to 13 residues. CDR3 sequence (DNA): TGTGCCAGCAGCCCGGACAGGACCGGGGAGCTGTTTTTT. This codes for CASSPDRTGELFF.